This T cell receptor (beta chain) was retrieved from a study of T-cell reconstitution after alpha-beta-depleted transplantation in children (dated by TCRdb to 2016 to 2017). Regarding the complete study: Using TCR repertoire profiling, the study quantitatively followed how T-cell immune reconstitution unfolded in children after TCRalphabeta/CD19-depleted allogeneic hematopoietic cell transplantation.

Trimming costs V 0 bases and J 6 bases, and their ends lie 14 bases apart. Including the terminal cysteine and phenylalanine, the CDR3 comprises 15 residues. The sequence is cut down to CDR3 DNA, 45 bases in frame from base 1. According to the germline V gene, CDR1 reads LGHNA and CDR2 reads YSLEER. Library method: PCR. Instrument on record: Illumina HiSeq 2500. To normalize quantification of the TCRbeta repertoire, the TCR libraries were built with molecular barcoding that relied on unique molecular identifiers. TCRdb reanalyzed the raw reads on its own, using fastp at Q25 for trimming and MiXCR for clone calling, and kept in-frame beta chains. Every CDR3 protein is listed once, alongside the most common genes and DNA of its rows. The sample table contains 600,000 to 700,000 distinct CDR3 sequences; only one count was recorded for roughly 15% of them. The ten largest clonotypes hold over 0.95% of the sample.

The table lists this clonotype with many counts. It has no known antigen specificity. No base qualities exist here, and no much larger clone lies one base off it. The receptor was derived from a human donor who donated a stem cell graft to a child with acute myeloid leukemia. The chain employs TRBV4-3 and TRBJ1-1, and TRBD1 may be the D gene, going by 6 matching bases. The sequencing used PBMCs from the stem cell graft donor, collected from the stem cell graft. The CDR3 in this case is CASSQDQGTLSEAFF. In nucleotide form, the sequence is TGCGCCAGCAGCCAAGACCAGGGGACTTTATCTGAAGCTTTCTTT.